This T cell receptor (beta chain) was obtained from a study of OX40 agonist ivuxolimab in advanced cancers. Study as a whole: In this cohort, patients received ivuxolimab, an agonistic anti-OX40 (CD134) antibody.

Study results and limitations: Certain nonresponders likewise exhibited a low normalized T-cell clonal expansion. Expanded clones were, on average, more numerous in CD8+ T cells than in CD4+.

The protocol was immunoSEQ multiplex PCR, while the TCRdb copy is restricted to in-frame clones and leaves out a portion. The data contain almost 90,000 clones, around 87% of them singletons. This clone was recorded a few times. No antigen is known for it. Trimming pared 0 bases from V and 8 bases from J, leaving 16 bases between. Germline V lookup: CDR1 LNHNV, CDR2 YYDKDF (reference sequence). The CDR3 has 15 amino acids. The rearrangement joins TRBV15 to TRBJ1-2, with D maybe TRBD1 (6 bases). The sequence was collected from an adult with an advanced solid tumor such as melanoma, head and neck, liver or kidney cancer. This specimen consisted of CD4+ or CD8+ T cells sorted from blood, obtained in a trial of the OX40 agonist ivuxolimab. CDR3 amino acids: CATSRDPPGARGYTF. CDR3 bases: TGTGCCACCAGCAGAGATCCCCCAGGGGCAAGGGGCTACACCTTC.